Listed below are T cell receptor beta chains from one sample, sequenced in a study of blood T cell repertoires in COVID-19. Sequenced by immunoSEQ multiplex PCR; TCRdb stores in-frame clones only, minus some. The sample lists approximately 300,000 clones, about 93% occurring once. The specimen sequenced was peripheral blood. These TCRs come from a woman aged 25 to 45 with COVID-19, enrolled during active disease. CDR3s include the opening cysteine and the closing phenylalanine or tryptophan. D genes are given only for firm matches. Not all rows give a size; the values are once, few, many and, for expanded clones, a class.

clone size	V gene	D gene	J gene	CDR3 protein	CDR3 DNA
-	TRBV12-5	-	TRBJ1-5	CASAPSGGHQPQHF	TGTGCTAGTGCTCCGAGTGGGGGCCATCAGCCCCAGCATTTT
-	TRBV9	TRBD1	TRBJ1-2	CASSVAGDSNYGYTF	TGTGCCAGCAGCGTAGCTGGGGACAGTAACTATGGCTACACCTTC
-	TRBV11-3	TRBD2	TRBJ2-5	CASSLGGRGQETQYF	TGTGCCAGCAGCTTAGGCGGGAGGGGTCAAGAGACCCAGTACTTC
-	TRBV21-1	-	TRBJ1-5	CASSKAASNQPQHF	TGTGCCAGCAGCAAAGCGGCCTCCAATCAGCCCCAGCATTTT
-	TRBV18	TRBD1	TRBJ1-2	CASSPQTGTVSYTF	TGTGCCAGCTCACCGCAGACAGGGACGGTTAGCTACACCTTC
-	TRBV28	-	TRBJ2-7	CASSLVEAYEQYF	TGTGCCAGCAGTTTGGTGGAGGCTTACGAGCAGTACTTC
-	TRBV24-1	-	TRBJ2-7	CATSDSSDRSGYEQYF	TGTGCCACCAGTGATTCGAGTGACAGGTCCGGTTACGAGCAGTACTTC
-	TRBV4-1	TRBD2	TRBJ2-2	CASSQVLGLAGGGTGELFF	TGCGCCAGCAGCCAAGTTTTAGGACTAGCGGGAGGGGGGACCGGGGAGCTGTTTTTT
-	TRBV5-4	TRBD2	TRBJ2-1	CASSARTSGSRGEQFF	TGTGCCAGCAGCGCTCGGACTAGCGGGAGTAGAGGTGAGCAGTTCTTC
-	TRBV5-1	-	TRBJ2-1	CASSLEFRVGYNEQFF	TGCGCCAGCAGCTTGGAGTTCAGGGTGGGCTACAATGAGCAGTTCTTC
many	TRBV6-6	-	TRBJ1-1	CASRLTRGAGTEAFF	TGTGCCAGCAGACTTACCCGCGGGGCTGGTACTGAAGCTTTCTTT
-	TRBV19	TRBD2	TRBJ2-6	CASSAWEGTGANVLTF	TGTGCCAGTAGTGCCTGGGAGGGGACTGGGGCCAACGTCCTGACTTTC
-	TRBV28	TRBD1	TRBJ1-4	CATLQGIANEKLFF	TGTGCCACCTTACAGGGGATCGCTAATGAAAAACTGTTTTTT